The 22 T cell receptor beta chains listed next were all sequenced from one sample in a study of CD8 T cells in Susac syndrome. RNA in amounts of about 0.5 to 1 ug was reverse transcribed with random hexamers. TCRdb processed the immunoSEQ multiplex PCR reads anew with MiXCR; each CDR3 protein has one entry. The data contain tens of thousands of distinct CDR3 sequences, 93% of them singletons. The material sequenced was CD8+ T cells from PBMCs. Receptor source: a human donor with multiple sclerosis.

V gene TRBV6-5 combines with J gene TRBJ2-4, with no clear D. CDR1 and CDR2 (germline): MNHEY, SVGAGI. The CDR3 loop spans 12 amino acids. Trimming stripped 6 bases from V and 9 bases from J, with 12 bases between. The CDR3: CASRDNSGIQYF. CDR3 sequence (DNA): TGTGCCAGCAGGGATAACAGTGGCATTCAGTACTTC.

The chain has TRBV9 and TRBJ2-7, with 8 nucleotides matching TRBD2. V shed 1 base, J shed 5 bases, and the junction held 8 bases outside the gene matches. Per germline, CDR1 SGDLS and CDR2 YYNGEE. The CDR3 is 15 residues long. The CDR3 here is CASSVFSGVDDEQYF. CDR3 DNA sequence: TGTGCCAGCAGCGTATTTAGCGGGGTCGACGACGAGCAGTACTTC. The full variable domain, completed using reference TRBV9 and TRBJ2-7, is DSGVTQTPKHLITATGQRVTLRCSPRSGDLSVYWYQQSLDQGLQFLIQYYNGEERAKGNILERFSAQQFPDLHSELNLSSLELGDSALYFCASSVFSGVDDEQYFGPGTRLTVT.

This clonotype was counted a few times. J is TRBJ2-3 and V is TRBV29-1; the D is unclear. Between the trimmed V and J ends, which lost 4 bases and 1 base, there was a span of 15 bases. Germline lookup yields CDR1 SQVTM and CDR2 ANQGSEA. The CDR3 sequence is 15 residues long. The CDR3 DNA reads as TGCAGCGTTGTGTGGCAGCTGTTGGGCACAGATACGCAGTATTTT. This codes for CSVVWQLLGTDTQYF.

The chain couples TRBV9 to TRBJ2-1; TRBD2 agrees at 11 bases. CDR3 length: 16 amino acids. The ends lost 3 bases at V and 2 bases at J; junction bases unmatched: 4. CDR1 and CDR2 (germline): SGDLS, YYNGEE. The CDR3 coding sequence is TGTGCCAGCAGCGCAGAGGGACTAGCGGCCTACAATGAGCAGTTCTTC. As protein: CASSAEGLAAYNEQFF.

The chain recombines TRBV28 with TRBJ1-6; TRBD1 matches 12 bases. Germline V gene sequence: CDR1 MDHEN, CDR2 SYDVKM. The CDR3 has 15 amino acids. V lost 5 bases, J lost 10 bases, and 6 bases stayed unmatched. The CDR3 sequence: CASSPWGQGASPLHF. DNA of the CDR3: TGTGCCAGCAGTCCCTGGGGACAGGGGGCGTCACCCCTCCACTTT.

The genes are TRBV19 and TRBJ1-2; 7 nucleotides line up with TRBD1. J gave up 4 bases and V 1 base, and 9 bases lay outside the gene matches. The length of the CDR3 is 16 residues. The V gene's germline CDR1 is LNHDA and CDR2 SQIVND (reference sequence). CDR3 loop: CASSIVIRGLSYGYTF. As DNA, the CDR3 is TGTGCCAGTAGTATAGTTATAAGGGGGCTCAGCTATGGCTACACCTTC. Looking up the rest from reference TRBV19 and TRBJ1-2 gives the full variable domain: DGGITQSPKYLFRKEGQNVTLSCEQNLNHDAMYWYRQDPGQGLRLIYYSQIVNDFQKGDIAEGYSVSREKKESFPLTVTSAQKNPTAFYLCASSIVIRGLSYGYTFGSGTRLTVV.

The chain employs TRBV4-3 and TRBJ2-1; D call uncertain. V lost 0 bases to trimming and J lost 7 bases, with 7 bases between them. CDR1 is LGHNA, CDR2 YSLEER, per germline. The CDR3 has 13 residues. CDR3 region: CASSQDDSNEQFF. The DNA of the CDR3 is TGCGCCAGCAGCCAAGATGATTCGAATGAGCAGTTCTTC.

The rearrangement joins TRBV27 to TRBJ1-1, with D perhaps TRBD1 (6 bases). V lost 7 bases, J lost 5 bases, and 20 bases lay in between. Germline assignment: CDR1 MNHEY and CDR2 SMNVEV (reference sequence). The CDR3 has 15 residues. CDR3 bases: TGTGCCAGCATTATTTGGACAGAGGTTGGAACTGAAGCTTTCTTT. Protein product: CASIIWTEVGTEAFF.

The V call is TRBV29-1, the J call TRBJ1-2; 7 bases are shared with TRBD1. The CDR3 sequence is 9 residues long. CDR1 SQVTM and CDR2 ANQGSEA come from the germline V gene. V shed 5 bases and J 10 bases; nucleotides not matched to a gene: 1. In DNA form, the CDR3 reads TGCAGCGTTACAGGGGACTACACCTTC. Translation: CSVTGDYTF.

The chain has TRBV5-1 and TRBJ2-1; weak D call: TRBD1 (5 bases). V was shortened by 4 bases and J by 9 bases, with 17 bases between the two germline ends. The CDR3 length is 14 residues. From germline, CDR1 is SGHRS and CDR2 YFSETQ. The DNA for the CDR3 is TGCGCCAGCAGCCACGACAGCGAGGTGGCTGAGCAGTTCTTC. It codes for CASSHDSEVAEQFF.

This chain uses TRBV6-2 or TRBV6-3 with TRBJ2-3; weak D call: TRBD1 (6 bases). The V end lost 2 bases, the J end lost 4 bases, and 10 bases lay between the germline ends. This CDR3 spans 14 amino acids. CDR1 is MNHEY, CDR2 SVGEGT, per germline. The CDR3 DNA reads TGTGCCAGCAGTTACGTGTCAGGGGCAGATACGCAGTATTTT. Translation: CASSYVSGADTQYF.

V is TRBV30 and J is TRBJ1-4, with D possibly being TRBD1 (5 bases). This CDR3 is 16 amino acids long. Germline V gene data show CDR1 as GTSNPN and CDR2 as SVGIG (reference sequence). V was pared by 4 bases and J by 1 base, with 16 bases between. The CDR3 sequence: CAWTSPLQGTNEKLFF. The CDR3 bases are TGTGCCTGGACCTCACCCCTCCAGGGAACTAATGAAAAACTGTTTTTT.

The genes are TRBV12-3 or TRBV12-4 and TRBJ2-4; 8 bases map to TRBD1. The CDR3 totals 13 residues. V dropped 2 bases and J dropped 16; count of bases not matched to a gene: 10. The CDR3 is CASSLSPGQVDYF. For the CDR3, the DNA is TGTGCCAGCAGTTTAAGCCCGGGACAGGTAGACTACTTC.

The chain couples TRBV12-3 or TRBV12-4 to TRBJ1-1; the D is unclear. V lost 3 bases and J lost 1, with 9 bases in between. The CDR3 has 14 amino acids. The chain's CDR3 is CASSFGQPNTEAFF. The CDR3 bases are TGTGCCAGCAGTTTCGGTCAGCCGAACACTGAAGCTTTCTTT.

The chain couples TRBV9 to TRBJ2-1; D remains unclear. Germline V gene lookup returns CDR1 SGDLS and CDR2 YYNGEE. Trimming shortened V by 3 bases and J by 8 bases, and 12 bases separated the two germline ends. The CDR3 is made up of 13 amino acids. CDR3 region: CASSALVYDEQFF. The DNA for the CDR3 is TGTGCCAGCAGCGCTTTAGTGTACGATGAGCAGTTCTTC.

The table lists this clonotype with a count of one. The chain recombines TRBV7-9 with TRBJ2-2, with D maybe TRBD2 (6 bases). The ends were cut back, 5 bases at V and 1 base at J, with 8 bases in the middle. From germline, CDR1 is SEHNR and CDR2 FQNEAQ (reference sequence). This CDR3 contains 14 residues. The CDR3 sequence: CASSAGRNTGELFF. CDR3 in DNA: TGTGCCAGCAGCGCGGGACGGAACACCGGGGAGCTGTTTTTT.

This chain uses TRBV29-1 with TRBJ2-2; 10 positions match TRBD1. The germline gives CDR1 SQVTM, CDR2 ANQGSEA. This CDR3 region has 15 residues. The trim removed 5 bases at V and 4 bases at J, leaving 7 bases unmatched. The CDR3 region has the DNA TGCAGCGTTTATGGGACAGGGGAGATCACCGGGGAGCTGTTTTTT. Translation: CSVYGTGEITGELFF.

This rearrangement joins TRBV3-1 to TRBJ1-1; 9 bases match TRBD1. In germline, CDR1 is LGHDT, CDR2 YNNKEL (reference sequence). Unmatched junction bases numbered 7, after V lost 3 bases and J lost 5 bases. The CDR3 sequence is 15 residues long. The CDR3 here is CASSHPDRGATEAFF. CDR3 DNA sequence: TGTGCCAGCAGCCACCCGGACAGGGGAGCGACTGAAGCTTTCTTT.

In this sample, this clonotype turned up once. The rearrangement links TRBV15 to TRBJ2-6; D gene ambiguous. Germline V gene lookup returns CDR1 LNHNV and CDR2 YYDKDF (reference sequence). The CDR3 is made up of 14 amino acids. Between the trimmed V and J ends, which lost 1 base and 2 bases, there was a span of 3 bases. The CDR3 DNA reads as TGTGCCACCAGCAGAGGGGCTGGGGCCAACGTCCTGACTTTC. This encodes CATSRGAGANVLTF.

The chain joins TRBV4-1 to TRBJ1-3; D not certain. V shed 1 base and J shed 1 base, with 8 bases lying between them. The CDR3 has 15 residues. The V gene's germline CDR1 is MGHRA and CDR2 YSYEKL. The CDR3: CASSQVRESGNTIYF. The CDR3 DNA follows: TGCGCCAGCAGCCAAGTACGAGAGTCTGGAAACACCATATATTTT.

The J gene is TRBJ1-2, the V gene TRBV5-5, with D possibly TRBD1 on 6 matching bases. CDR1 SGHKS and CDR2 YYEKEE come from the germline V gene (reference sequence). The CDR3 totals 14 residues. Between the trimmed V and J ends, which lost 4 bases and 4 bases, there was a span of 14 bases. The CDR3 DNA is TGTGCCAGCAGCGCAGCCAGGGGTATCTATGGCTACACCTTC. Its translation: CASSAARGIYGYTF. The full variable domain, with the rest looked up from reference TRBV5-5 and TRBJ1-2, is DAGVTQSPTHLIKTRGQQVTLRCSPISGHKSVSWYQQVLGQGPQFIFQYYEKEERGRGNFPDRFSARQFPNYSSELNVNALLLGDSALYLCASSAARGIYGYTFGSGTRLTVV.

The chain carries TRBV19 and TRBJ1-6, with 9 bases aligning to TRBD1. Germline values: CDR1 LNHDA, CDR2 SQIVND (reference sequence). This CDR3 has 15 residues. The V segment lost 7 bases and the J segment 7 bases; nucleotides outside the gene matches: 8. The CDR3 is CASTLGQGLNSPLHF. The CDR3 coding sequence is TGTGCCAGTACCCTAGGACAGGGGCTAAATTCACCCCTCCACTTT. Full variable domain (remainder filled in from reference TRBV19 and TRBJ1-6): DGGITQSPKYLFRKEGQNVTLSCEQNLNHDAMYWYRQDPGQGLRLIYYSQIVNDFQKGDIAEGYSVSREKKESFPLTVTSAQKNPTAFYLCASTLGQGLNSPLHFGNGTRLTVT.